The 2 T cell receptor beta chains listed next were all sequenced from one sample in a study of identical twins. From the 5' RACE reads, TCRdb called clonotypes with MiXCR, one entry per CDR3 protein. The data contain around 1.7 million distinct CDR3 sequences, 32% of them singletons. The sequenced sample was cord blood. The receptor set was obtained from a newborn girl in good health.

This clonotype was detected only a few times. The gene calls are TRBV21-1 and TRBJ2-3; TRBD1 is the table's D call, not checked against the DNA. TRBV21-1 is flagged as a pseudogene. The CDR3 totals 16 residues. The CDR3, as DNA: TGTGCCAGCAGCAACTACCGACAGGGACCTTCAGATACGCAGTATTTT. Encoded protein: CASSNYRQGPSDTQYF.

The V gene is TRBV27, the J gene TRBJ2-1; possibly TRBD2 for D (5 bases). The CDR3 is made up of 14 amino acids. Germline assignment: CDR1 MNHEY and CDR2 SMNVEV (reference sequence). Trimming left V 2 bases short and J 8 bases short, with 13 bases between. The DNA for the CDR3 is TGTGCCAGCAGTTTAAGGCTAGCTTGGGATGAGCAGTTCTTC. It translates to CASSLRLAWDEQFF.